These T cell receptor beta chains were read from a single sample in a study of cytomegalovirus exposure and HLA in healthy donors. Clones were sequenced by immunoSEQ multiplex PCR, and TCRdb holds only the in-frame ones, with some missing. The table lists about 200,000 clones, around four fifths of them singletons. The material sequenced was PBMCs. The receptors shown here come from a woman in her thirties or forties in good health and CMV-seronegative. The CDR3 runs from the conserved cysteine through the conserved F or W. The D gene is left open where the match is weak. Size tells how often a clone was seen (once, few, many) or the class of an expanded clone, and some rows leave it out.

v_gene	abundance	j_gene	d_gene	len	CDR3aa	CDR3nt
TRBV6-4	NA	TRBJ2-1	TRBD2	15	CASTPPAGAPGRQFF	TGTGCCAGCACTCCTCCCGCGGGAGCACCCGGTCGGCAGTTCTTC
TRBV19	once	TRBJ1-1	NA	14	CASSIWGGGTEAFF	TGTGCCAGTAGTATTTGGGGGGGCGGCACTGAAGCTTTCTTT
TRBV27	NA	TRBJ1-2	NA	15	CASSLYPGGAYGYTF	TGTGCCAGCAGTTTATATCCGGGGGGTGCCTATGGCTACACCTTC
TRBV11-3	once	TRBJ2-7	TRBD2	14	CASSLLAGDYEQYF	TGTGCCAGCAGCTTGCTAGCGGGAGACTACGAGCAGTACTTC
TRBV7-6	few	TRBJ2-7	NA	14	CASSFDTGPYEQYF	TGTGCCAGCAGCTTCGATACAGGTCCCTACGAGCAGTACTTC
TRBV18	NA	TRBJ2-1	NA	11	CASSPLDEQFF	TGTGCCAGCTCACCCCTCGATGAGCAGTTCTTC
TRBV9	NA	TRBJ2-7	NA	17	CASSVDDQGRASYEQYF	TGTGCCAGCAGCGTAGATGATCAGGGAAGGGCCTCCTACGAGCAGTACTTC
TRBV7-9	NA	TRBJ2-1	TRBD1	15	CASSPGQGGVNEQFF	TGTGCCAGCAGCCCTGGACAGGGGGGTGTCAATGAGCAGTTCTTC
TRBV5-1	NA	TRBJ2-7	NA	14	CASRSPGKSYEQYF	TGCGCCAGCAGATCTCCGGGGAAGTCCTACGAGCAGTACTTC
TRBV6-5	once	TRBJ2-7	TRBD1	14	CASKRQGMTYEQYF	TGTGCCAGCAAAAGACAGGGAATGACCTACGAGCAGTACTTC
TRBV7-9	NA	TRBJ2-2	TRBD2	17	CASSLIRSGRESGELFF	TGTGCCAGCAGCCTGATCCGTAGCGGGAGAGAATCCGGGGAGCTGTTTTTT
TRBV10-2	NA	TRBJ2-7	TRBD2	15	CASSPWTSGTYEQYF	TGCGCCAGCAGCCCCTGGACTAGCGGAACATACGAGCAGTACTTC
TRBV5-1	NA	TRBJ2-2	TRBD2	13	CASSREGAGELFF	TGCGCCAGCAGTCGGGAGGGGGCCGGGGAGCTGTTTTTT
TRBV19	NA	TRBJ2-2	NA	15	CASSGGRANTGELFF	TGTGCCAGCTCGGGGGGCAGGGCGAACACCGGGGAGCTGTTTTTT
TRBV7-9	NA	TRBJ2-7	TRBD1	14	CASSAGGGSYEQYF	TGTGCCAGCAGCGCAGGGGGCGGCAGCTACGAGCAGTACTTC
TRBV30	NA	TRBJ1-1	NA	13	CACTKTGNTEAFF	TGTGCCTGCACTAAGACAGGGAACACTGAAGCTTTCTTT
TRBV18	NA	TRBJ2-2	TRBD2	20	CASSPPLAGESGPATGELFF	TGTGCCAGCTCACCACCGTTAGCGGGAGAGTCGGGCCCAGCGACCGGGGAGCTGTTTTTT
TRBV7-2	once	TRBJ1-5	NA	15	CASSLLGVVNQPQHF	TGTGCCAGCAGCTTATTAGGGGTGGTAAATCAGCCCCAGCATTTT
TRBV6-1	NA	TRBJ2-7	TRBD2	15	CASCRLAGGTYEQYF	TGTGCCAGCTGTCGACTAGCGGGAGGGACCTACGAGCAGTACTTC
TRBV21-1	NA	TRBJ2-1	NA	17	CASSKGPPGLAGDEQFF	TGTGCCAGCAGCAAAGGGCCCCCGGGACTAGCGGGAGATGAGCAGTTCTTC
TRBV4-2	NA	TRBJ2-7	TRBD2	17	CASSQDRLAGWENEQYF	TGTGCCAGCAGCCAAGATAGGCTAGCGGGATGGGAGAACGAGCAGTACTTC
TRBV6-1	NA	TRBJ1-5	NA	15	CASMVGTYSNQPQHF	TGTGCCAGCATGGTAGGGACTTATAGCAATCAGCCCCAGCATTTT
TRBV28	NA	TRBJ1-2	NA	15	CASSGPTEAHYGYTF	TGTGCCAGCAGTGGACCGACAGAGGCCCACTATGGCTACACCTTC
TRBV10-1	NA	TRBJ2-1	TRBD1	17	CASSERRGPSPYNEQFF	TGCGCCAGCAGTGAACGCAGGGGGCCCTCGCCTTACAATGAGCAGTTCTTC
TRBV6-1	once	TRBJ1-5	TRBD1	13	CASYQGQRWPQHF	TGTGCCAGCTACCAGGGACAGCGTTGGCCCCAGCATTTT
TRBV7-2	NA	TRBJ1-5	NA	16	CASSLGMRAQGQPQHF	TGTGCCAGCAGCTTAGGGATGAGAGCGCAAGGTCAGCCCCAGCATTTT
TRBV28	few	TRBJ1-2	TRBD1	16	CASSTPSAGQAVGYTF	TGTGCCAGCAGTACCCCATCAGCGGGACAGGCGGTCGGCTACACCTTC
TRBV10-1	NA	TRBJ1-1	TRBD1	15	CASSASPGQGTEAFF	TGCGCCAGCAGTGCATCACCGGGACAGGGCACTGAAGCTTTCTTT